This T cell receptor (beta chain) is from a study of PD-1 blockade in mismatch repair-deficient tumors. Only in-frame clones appear in the TCRdb table, and some are missing; sequencing was by immunoSEQ multiplex PCR. The sample carries about 49,000 clones, roughly 82% recorded once. Germline V gives CDR1 GTSNPN, CDR2 SVGIG (reference sequence). The trim removed 2 bases at V and 1 base at J, leaving 6 bases unmatched. There are 18 residues in the CDR3. This chain links TRBV30 with TRBJ2-2, with 14 bases identical to TRBD2. The receptor was derived from an adult with mismatch repair-deficient cancer. The sample was PBMCs, taken before pembrolizumab treatment. Here the CDR3 reads CAWSQPGLAGVNTGELFF. CDR3 nucleotide sequence: TGTGCCTGGAGTCAGCCGGGACTAGCGGGAGTGAACACCGGGGAGCTGTTTTTT.